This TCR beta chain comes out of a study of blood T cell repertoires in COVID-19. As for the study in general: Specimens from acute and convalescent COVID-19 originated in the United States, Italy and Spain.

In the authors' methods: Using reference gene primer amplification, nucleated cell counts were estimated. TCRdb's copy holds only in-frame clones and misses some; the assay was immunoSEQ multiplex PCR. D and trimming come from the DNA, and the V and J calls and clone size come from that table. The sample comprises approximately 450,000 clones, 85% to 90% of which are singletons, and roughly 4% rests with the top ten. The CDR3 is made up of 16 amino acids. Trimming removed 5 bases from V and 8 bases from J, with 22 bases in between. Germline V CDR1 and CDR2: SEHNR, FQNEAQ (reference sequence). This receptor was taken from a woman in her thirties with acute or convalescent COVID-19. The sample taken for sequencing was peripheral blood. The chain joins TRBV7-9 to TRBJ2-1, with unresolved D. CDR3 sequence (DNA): TGTGCCAGCAGCAGGGCTAGAGCAGGAAGCTCCGATGAGCAGTTCTTC. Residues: CASSRARAGSSDEQFF.